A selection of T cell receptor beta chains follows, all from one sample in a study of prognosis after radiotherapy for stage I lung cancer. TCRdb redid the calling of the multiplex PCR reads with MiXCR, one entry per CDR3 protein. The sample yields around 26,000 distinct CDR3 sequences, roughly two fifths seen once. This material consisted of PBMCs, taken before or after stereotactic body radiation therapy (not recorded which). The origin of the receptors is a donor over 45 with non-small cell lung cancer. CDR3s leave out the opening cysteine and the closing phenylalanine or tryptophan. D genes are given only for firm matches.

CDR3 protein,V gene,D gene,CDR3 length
ATSDPKAGNYGYT,TRBV24-1,-,13
SAQGLAGALNEQF,TRBV20-1,TRBD2,13
ASHNFPQGSNYGYT,TRBV18,TRBD1,14
SANRAGDEQY,TRBV20-1,-,10
ASSSGQEGIYEQY,TRBV5-1,TRBD1,13
ASSPQGTHYEQY,TRBV19,-,12
ASSTRTGDHEQY,TRBV19,-,12
AWAQGAGGNTIY,TRBV30,TRBD1,12
ARTGQPEAF,TRBV28,-,9
ASSAEQLRDTQY,TRBV9,-,12
AWSVTADTQY,TRBV30,-,10
ASSLTRGQGSYEQY,TRBV5-6,TRBD1,14
ASIPEVYGDLRVVF,TRBV6-2/TRBV6-3,-,14
ASRGRNFVYNQQF,TRBV11-2,-,13
ASSYSRDAGEARVGYT,TRBV6-4,-,16
ASTRDFSGETQY,TRBV5-6,TRBD2,12
ASSPRGGHLTDTQY,TRBV7-3,-,14